This TCR beta chain was obtained from a study of cytomegalovirus exposure and HLA in healthy donors. About the study: Most donors, approximately 82% of more than 300 genotyped, fell in the Caucasian-associated ancestry cluster.

Study findings and constraints: TCR beta chains associated with HLA were, in a later analysis, more clonally expanded than equally common others. Earlier results showed most TCR beta V segments being productive about 87% or about 30% of the time.

As regards this clone: The antigen remains unidentified. A junction boundary mismatches the germline segment, possibly from a read error.

The primer mix had 60 Vbeta and 13 Jbeta primers. Clones were read by immunoSEQ multiplex PCR, and TCRdb kept only the in-frame ones, dropping some. The sample has some 190,000 clones, around 87% seen once. The CDR3 runs 19 residues. From germline, CDR1 is LGHNA and CDR2 YNFKEQ. The sequence came from a man aged 25-40 years in good health and CMV-seronegative. The V call is TRBV4-2, the J call TRBJ2-5; 9 nucleotides match TRBD2. Sequenced input: PBMCs. The CDR3 DNA is TGTTCCAGCAGCCAAGCCCCTCTAGCGGGAAACCCGGAGGGAGAGACCCAGTACTTC. Protein product: CSSSQAPLAGNPEGETQYF.